The present entry profiles one TCR beta chain with its context. Its antigen is unidentified. TCRalpha and TCRbeta libraries used 5'RACE with constant-segment primers and UMIs. MiXCR, applied by TCRdb to the 5' RACE reads, yields one record per CDR3 protein. The data show fewer than 60,000 distinct CDR3 sequences, 25% to 35% seen once. The V and J ends lost 6 bases and 8 bases, in that order; junction bases with no gene match: 12. The CDR3 sequence is 15 residues long. Germline lookup yields CDR1 MNHEY and CDR2 SMNVEV (reference sequence). This sample is part of a study of T-cell memory formation after mild COVID-19. Study in general: TCR clusters were mostly confined to one donor each.

Whole-study findings and limits: Day 37-peaking second-wave clones had unconfirmed SARS-CoV-2 specificity. Among clones contracting day 15 to 85, CD4/CD8 was balanced, whereas later expanders leaned CD4+.

The chain carries TRBV27 and TRBJ2-1; 8 bases are a match to TRBD1. This clonotype originated in a man younger than 35 who had mild COVID-19 (a few samples of this study predate the infection). Cell type and time point are not known. The specimen sequenced was PBMCs or a T cell subset sorted from them (not recorded which). The CDR3 DNA reads TGTGCCAGCAGCCTCGGACAGGGCCTGGGGCATGAGCAGTTCTTC. Its translation: CASSLGQGLGHEQFF.